These 8 T cell receptor beta chains came from one sample sequenced in a study of resident and recirculating memory T cells in vitiligo. The repertoire was sequenced with immunoSEQ multiplex PCR; TCRdb's copy has only in-frame clones and lacks some. The sample has tens of thousands of clones, about 89% seen once. What was sequenced was blood. The origin of the receptors is a male donor with vitiligo.

This rearrangement joins TRBV19 to TRBJ2-3; unclear D gene. CDR1 LNHDA and CDR2 SQIVND come from the germline V gene (reference sequence). Trimming took off 4 bases at V and 1 base at J, with 9 bases between the two ends. The CDR3 is 14 amino acids. The CDR3 bases are TGTGCCAGTAGTACCACTTTACGCACAGATACGCAGTATTTT. As protein: CASSTTLRTDTQYF.

This chain connects TRBV12-5 to TRBJ2-7, with a weak D call TRBD1 (6 bases). The ends were cut back, 0 bases at V and 0 bases at J, with 27 bases in the middle. Germline CDR1 is LGHNT and CDR2 is FRNRAP. The CDR3 is 21 amino acids. CDR3 DNA sequence: TGTGCTAGTGGTTTGGTATTGAAGGACTTACTTACAGGGAAGGTCTCCTACGAGCAGTACTTC. Translated: CASGLVLKDLLTGKVSYEQYF.

This chain connects TRBV4-3 to TRBJ2-2; D might be TRBD1 (6 bases). The CDR3 is made up of 17 amino acids. V was trimmed by 0 bases and J by 0 bases, leaving 11 bases between them. The germline V gene has CDR1 LGHNA and CDR2 YSLEER. The CDR3 sequence is CASSQDLPGANTGELFF. As DNA, the CDR3 is TGCGCCAGCAGCCAAGATCTGCCAGGGGCGAACACCGGGGAGCTGTTTTTT.

The chain has TRBV5-8 and TRBJ2-3, with D perhaps TRBD1 (7 bases). Germline values: CDR1 SGHTS, CDR2 YDEGEE. The CDR3 is 16 residues long. Trimming stripped 3 bases from V and 2 bases from J, with 16 bases between. The CDR3 loop reads CASSSKDRRVTDTQYF. For the CDR3, the DNA is TGTGCCAGCAGCTCCAAGGACAGGAGGGTCACAGATACGCAGTATTTT.

The chain employs TRBV5-1 and TRBJ1-6; maybe TRBD1 (6 bases). The CDR3 has 15 residues. The germline V gene has CDR1 SGHRS and CDR2 YFSETQ. V was trimmed by 7 bases and J by 7 bases, leaving 18 bases between them. Here the CDR3 DNA reads TGCGCCAGCGCAAGGGCAGGGGACGCAAATTCACCCCTCCACTTT. Its translation is CASARAGDANSPLHF.

This chain connects TRBV7-9 to TRBJ1-2; 8 bases agree with TRBD1. The V and J ends lost 7 bases and 6 bases, in that order; junction bases with no gene match: 13. CDR3 size: 15 residues. CDR1 SEHNR and CDR2 FQNEAQ come from the germline V gene (reference sequence). The CDR3 sequence: CASTTYGQGADGYTF. The CDR3 bases are TGTGCCAGCACCACCTATGGGCAGGGGGCGGATGGCTACACCTTC.

The chain uses TRBV18 and TRBJ1-1; D is possibly TRBD1 (6 bases). CDR1 and CDR2 (germline): KGHSH, LQKENI. V gave up 8 bases and J gave up 2 bases, with 15 bases separating them. The CDR3 contains 14 residues. DNA of the CDR3: TGTGCCAGCGCTAAGTCAGGGGTTAACACTGAAGCTTTCTTT. It yields the protein CASAKSGVNTEAFF.

The chain joins TRBV5-6 to TRBJ1-1; D is perhaps TRBD1 (6 bases). There are 14 residues in the CDR3. CDR1 and CDR2 (germline): SGHDT, YYEEEE. Between the trimmed V and J ends, which lost 4 bases and 2 bases, there was a span of 12 bases. The CDR3 DNA is TGTGCCAGCAGCCAGGGGCCTTCCAACACTGAAGCTTTCTTT. Translation gives CASSQGPSNTEAFF.